This T cell receptor beta chain appears in the sequencing data of a study of CD8 T cells in ankylosing spondylitis. General study points: Ankylosing spondylitis blood appeared to be characterized by a TCR beta motif of several highly homologous variants.

Libraries of TCR beta came from quantitative 5'-RACE with molecular barcodes. Each CDR3 protein gets one entry after TCRdb re-called the 5' RACE reads with MiXCR. The profile covers 100,000 to 150,000 distinct CDR3 sequences, with around 9% appearing a single time and approximately 3.3% taken by the ten largest. Looked up from germline, CDR1 is LNHDA and CDR2 is SQIVND (reference sequence). Trimming removed 4 bases from V and 1 base from J, with 14 bases in between. The CDR3 totals 15 residues. Many counts were recorded for this clonotype. As yet, its antigen is unknown. The specimen was blood, either unsorted or a sorted T cell fraction (not recorded which). The TCR comes from a male donor with ankylosing spondylitis or in good health (not recorded which). V usage is TRBV19 and J usage is TRBJ2-7; D unclear. CDR3: CASSNTEKPSYEQYF. Written as DNA, the CDR3 is TGTGCCAGTAGTAACACCGAAAAGCCTTCCTACGAGCAGTACTTC. The whole variable domain, remainder taken from reference TRBV19 and TRBJ2-7, is DGGITQSPKYLFRKEGQNVTLSCEQNLNHDAMYWYRQDPGQGLRLIYYSQIVNDFQKGDIAEGYSVSREKKESFPLTVTSAQKNPTAFYLCASSNTEKPSYEQYFGPGTRLTVT.